A selection of T cell receptor beta chains follows, all from one sample in a study of blood T cells in healthy people across ages. From the 5' RACE reads, TCRdb called clonotypes with MiXCR, one entry per CDR3 protein. This sample yields about 830,000 distinct CDR3 sequences, of which around two thirds are seen a single time; around 30% belongs to the top ten. The specimen was blood. These receptors came from a man aged 25 to 40 in good health. Both conserved end residues are part of each CDR3. The D gene is left open where the match is weak.

TRBJ2-1	TRBV7-2	-	CASSLTSFPNEQFF
TRBJ2-2	TRBV7-3	-	CASSLGLGGTGELFF
TRBJ2-5	TRBV4-2	-	CASSQGSSGIASETQYF
TRBJ1-2	TRBV20-1	-	CSARDARGGGLGGYTF
TRBJ2-1	TRBV18	-	CASSPPKGALYNEQFF
-	TRBV3-1	TRBD2	CASSPRVAGVYEQYF
-	TRBV2	-	CASSDSYVEQYF
TRBJ2-3	TRBV4-2	TRBD2	CASSQDERTSGVITDTQYF
TRBJ1-3	TRBV29-1	-	CSVELGPGNTIYF
TRBJ1-6	TRBV6-2/TRBV6-3	TRBD1	CASSPPGQPNSPLHF